This T cell receptor beta chain originates from a study of CD8 T cells in ankylosing spondylitis. From the 5' RACE reads, TCRdb called clonotypes with MiXCR, one entry per CDR3 protein. The sample has about 540,000 distinct CDR3 sequences; about 12% are singletons. Study-level results: Apparently characteristic of ankylosing spondylitis blood was a TCR beta motif (about 8 highly homologous variants).

Comment on this clonotype: Its antigen is unidentified.

Losses at the gene ends were 5 bases for V and 4 bases for J; bases not matched to a gene: 9. CDR3 length equals 17 residues. Germline CDR1 SGHVS, CDR2 FNYEAQ. This chain uses TRBV7-6 with TRBJ2-2, with TRBD2 matching 11 bases. Material for sequencing was blood, either unsorted or a sorted T cell fraction (not recorded which). This clonotype originated in a male donor with ankylosing spondylitis. The CDR3 coding sequence is TGTGCCAGCAGCGGGACTAGCGGAACCCCTGCCACCGGGGAGCTGTTTTTT. Amino acids: CASSGTSGTPATGELFF. The full variable domain, completed using reference TRBV7-6 and TRBJ2-2, is GAGVSQSPRYKVTKRGQDVALRCDPISGHVSLYWYRQALGQGPEFLTYFNYEAQQDKSGLPNDRFSAERPEGSISTLTIQRTEQRDSAMYRCASSGTSGTPATGELFFGEGSRLTVL.